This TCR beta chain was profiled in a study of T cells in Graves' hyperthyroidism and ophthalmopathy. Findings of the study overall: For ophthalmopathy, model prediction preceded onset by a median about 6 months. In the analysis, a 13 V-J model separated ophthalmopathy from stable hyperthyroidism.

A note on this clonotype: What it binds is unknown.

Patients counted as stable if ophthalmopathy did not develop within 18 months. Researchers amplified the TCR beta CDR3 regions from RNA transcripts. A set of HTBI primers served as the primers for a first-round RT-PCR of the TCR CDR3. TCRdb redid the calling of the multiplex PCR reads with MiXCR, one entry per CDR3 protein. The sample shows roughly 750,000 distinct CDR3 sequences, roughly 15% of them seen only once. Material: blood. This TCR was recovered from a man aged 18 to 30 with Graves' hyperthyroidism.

The CDR3 sequence: CSALKDGRAMNEQFF. For the CDR3, the DNA is TGCAGTGCCCTGAAAGACGGGAGGGCTATGAATGAGCAGTTCTTC. The chain links TRBV20-1 to TRBJ2-1, with 8 bases that match TRBD2. J was trimmed by 7 bases and V by 6 bases; bases with no gene match: 14. This CDR3 region has 15 residues. Germline V CDR1 and CDR2: DFQATT, SNEGSKA (reference sequence).